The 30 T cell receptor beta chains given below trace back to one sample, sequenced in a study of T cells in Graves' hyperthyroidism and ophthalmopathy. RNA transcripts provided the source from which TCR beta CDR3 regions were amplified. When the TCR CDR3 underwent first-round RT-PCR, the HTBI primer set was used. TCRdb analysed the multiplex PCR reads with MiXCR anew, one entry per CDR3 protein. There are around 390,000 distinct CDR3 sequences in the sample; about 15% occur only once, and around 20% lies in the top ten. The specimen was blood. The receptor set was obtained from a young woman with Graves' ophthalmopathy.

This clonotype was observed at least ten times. For the CDR3, the DNA is TGTGCCAGCAGTTCTAAAGGGGGCCCAAACTATGGCTACACCTTC. It encodes CASSSKGGPNYGYTF. This rearrangement joins TRBV28 to TRBJ1-2, with 7 positions matching TRBD1. The germline V gene encodes CDR1 MDHEN and CDR2 SYDVKM. CDR3 length equals 15 residues. The ends lost 4 bases at V and 2 bases at J; junction bases unmatched: 7.

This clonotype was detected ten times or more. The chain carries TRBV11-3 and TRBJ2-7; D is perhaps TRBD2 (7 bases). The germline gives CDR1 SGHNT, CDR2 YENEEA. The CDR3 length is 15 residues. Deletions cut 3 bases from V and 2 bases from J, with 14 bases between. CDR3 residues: CASSFGGASPYEQYF. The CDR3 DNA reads TGTGCCAGCAGCTTTGGGGGGGCTTCCCCCTACGAGCAGTACTTC.

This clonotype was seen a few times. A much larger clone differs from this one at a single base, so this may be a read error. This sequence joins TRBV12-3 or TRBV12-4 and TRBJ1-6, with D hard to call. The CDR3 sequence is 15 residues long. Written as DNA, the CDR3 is TGTGCCAGCAGTTTTGGCGGGCTAAGGAATTCACCCCTCTACTTT. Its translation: CASSFGGLRNSPLYF.

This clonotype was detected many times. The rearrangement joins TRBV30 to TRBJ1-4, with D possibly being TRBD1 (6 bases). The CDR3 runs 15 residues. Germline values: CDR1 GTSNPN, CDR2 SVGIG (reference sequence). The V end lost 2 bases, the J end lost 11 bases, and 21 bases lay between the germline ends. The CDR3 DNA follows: TGTGCCTGGAGTACTGCGCTGGGACACCAAATTAAACTGTTTTTT. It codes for CAWSTALGHQIKLFF.

The CDR3 loop reads CASSVDWQEVTQYF. The CDR3 DNA reads as TGTGCCAGCAGCGTAGATTGGCAGGAGGTGACCCAGTACTTC. The chain combines TRBV9 with TRBJ2-5; D is perhaps TRBD2 (5 bases). V was trimmed by 0 bases and J by 7 bases, leaving 13 bases between them. Looked up from germline, CDR1 is SGDLS and CDR2 is YYNGEE. CDR3 length equals 14 residues.

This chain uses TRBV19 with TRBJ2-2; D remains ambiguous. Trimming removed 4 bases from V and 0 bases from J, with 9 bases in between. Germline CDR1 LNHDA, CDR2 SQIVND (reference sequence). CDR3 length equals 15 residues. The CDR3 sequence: CASSRTSANTGELFF. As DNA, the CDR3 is TGTGCCAGTAGTAGAACATCCGCGAACACCGGGGAGCTGTTTTTT.

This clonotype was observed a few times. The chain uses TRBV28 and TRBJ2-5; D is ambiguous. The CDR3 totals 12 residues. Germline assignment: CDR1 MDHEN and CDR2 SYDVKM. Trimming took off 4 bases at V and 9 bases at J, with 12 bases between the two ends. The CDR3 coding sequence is TGTGCCAGCAGTTCGGGTCGTTGGGCCCAGTACTTC. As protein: CASSSGRWAQYF.

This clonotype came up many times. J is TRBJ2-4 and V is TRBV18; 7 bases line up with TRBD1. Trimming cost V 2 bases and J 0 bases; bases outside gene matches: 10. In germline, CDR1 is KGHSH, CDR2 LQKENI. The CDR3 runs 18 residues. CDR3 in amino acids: CASSPTGQFKIAKNIQYF. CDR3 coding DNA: TGTGCCAGCTCACCAACGGGACAGTTCAAAATAGCCAAAAACATTCAGTACTTC. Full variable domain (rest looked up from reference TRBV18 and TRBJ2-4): NAGVMQNPRHLVRRRGQEARLRCSPMKGHSHVYWYRQLPEEGLKFMVYLQKENIIDESGMPKERFSAEFPKEGPSILRIQQVVRGDSAAYFCASSPTGQFKIAKNIQYFGAGTRLSVL.

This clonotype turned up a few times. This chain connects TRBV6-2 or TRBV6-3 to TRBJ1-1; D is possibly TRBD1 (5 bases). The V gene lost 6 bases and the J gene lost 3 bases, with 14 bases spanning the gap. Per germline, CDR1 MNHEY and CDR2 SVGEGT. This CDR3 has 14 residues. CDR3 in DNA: TGTGCCAGCAGCCGGCCCCGGGACTACACTGAAGCTTTCTTT. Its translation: CASSRPRDYTEAFF.

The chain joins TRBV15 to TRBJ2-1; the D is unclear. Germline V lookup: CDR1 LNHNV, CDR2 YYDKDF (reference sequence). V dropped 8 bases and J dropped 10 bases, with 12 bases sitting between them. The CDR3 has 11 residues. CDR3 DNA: TGTGCCACCGTCGCGCGCGGAGAGCAGTTCTTC. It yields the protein CATVARGEQFF.

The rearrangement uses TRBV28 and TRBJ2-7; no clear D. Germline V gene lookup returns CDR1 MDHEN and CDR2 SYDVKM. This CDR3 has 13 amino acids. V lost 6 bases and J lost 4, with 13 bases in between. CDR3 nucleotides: TGTGCCAGCAGCATCCCTCTAGGTTACGAGCAGTACTTC. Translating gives CASSIPLGYEQYF.

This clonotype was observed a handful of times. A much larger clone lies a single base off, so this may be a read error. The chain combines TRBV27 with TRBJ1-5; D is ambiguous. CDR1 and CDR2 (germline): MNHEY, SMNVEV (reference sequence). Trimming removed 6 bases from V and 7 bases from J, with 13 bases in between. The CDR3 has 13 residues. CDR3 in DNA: TGTGCCAGCAGCCGGAACAGAGGACAGCCCCAGCATTTT. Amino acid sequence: CASSRNRGQPQHF.

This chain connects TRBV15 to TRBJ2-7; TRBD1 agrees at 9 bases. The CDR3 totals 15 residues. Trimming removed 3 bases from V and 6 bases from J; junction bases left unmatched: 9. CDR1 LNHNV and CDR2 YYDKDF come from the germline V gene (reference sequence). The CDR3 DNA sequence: TGTGCCACCAGCAGGAACCCGGGACAGGGTTCCGAGCAGTACTTC. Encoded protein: CATSRNPGQGSEQYF.

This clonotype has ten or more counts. The CDR3 DNA sequence: TGCAGTGCTAGAGACTTAGCGGTGAACACCGGGGAGCTGTTTTTT. It translates to CSARDLAVNTGELFF. This rearrangement joins TRBV20-1 to TRBJ2-2, with a weak D call TRBD2 (6 bases). The length of the CDR3 is 15 residues. Germline-derived CDR1 and CDR2 are DFQATT and SNEGSKA (reference sequence). Trimming stripped 0 bases from V and 1 base from J, with 9 bases between.

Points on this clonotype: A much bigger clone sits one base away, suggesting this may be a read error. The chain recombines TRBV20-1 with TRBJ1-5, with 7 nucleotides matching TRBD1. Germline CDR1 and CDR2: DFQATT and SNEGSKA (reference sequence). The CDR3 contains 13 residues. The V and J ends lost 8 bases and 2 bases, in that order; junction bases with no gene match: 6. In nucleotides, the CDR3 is TGCAGTCTGGGACAGAGTGGCAATCAGCCCCAGCATTTT. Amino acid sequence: CSLGQSGNQPQHF.

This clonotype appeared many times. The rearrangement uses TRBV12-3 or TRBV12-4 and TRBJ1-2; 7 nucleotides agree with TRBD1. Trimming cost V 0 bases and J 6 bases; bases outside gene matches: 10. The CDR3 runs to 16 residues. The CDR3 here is CASSLAGDRQADGYTF. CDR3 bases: TGTGCCAGCAGTTTAGCGGGGGACAGACAAGCGGATGGCTACACCTTC.

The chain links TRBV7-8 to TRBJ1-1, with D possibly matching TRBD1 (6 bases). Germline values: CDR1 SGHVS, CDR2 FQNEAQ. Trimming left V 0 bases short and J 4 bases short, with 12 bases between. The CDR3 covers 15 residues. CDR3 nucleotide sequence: TGTGCCAGCAGCTTAGCGGGGACACCGAGCACTGAAGCTTTCTTT. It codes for CASSLAGTPSTEAFF. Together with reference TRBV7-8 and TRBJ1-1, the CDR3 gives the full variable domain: GAGVSQSPRYKVAKRGQDVALRCDPISGHVSLFWYQQALGQGPEFLTYFQNEAQLDKSGLPSDRFFAERPEGSVSTLKIQRTQQEDSAVYLCASSLAGTPSTEAFFGQGTRLTVV.

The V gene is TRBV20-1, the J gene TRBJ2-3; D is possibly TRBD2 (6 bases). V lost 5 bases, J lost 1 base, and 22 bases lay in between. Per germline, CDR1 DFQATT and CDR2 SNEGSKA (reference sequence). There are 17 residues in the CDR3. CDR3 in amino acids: CSAQFRGINRGTDTQYF. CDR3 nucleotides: TGCAGTGCTCAGTTTCGGGGGATCAACAGAGGCACAGATACGCAGTATTTT.

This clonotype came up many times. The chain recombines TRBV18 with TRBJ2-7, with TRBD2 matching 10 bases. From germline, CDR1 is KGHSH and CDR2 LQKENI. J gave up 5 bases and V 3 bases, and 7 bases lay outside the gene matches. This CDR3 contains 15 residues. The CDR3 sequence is CASSPTSGGDHEQYF. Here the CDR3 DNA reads TGTGCCAGCTCACCGACCAGCGGGGGGGATCACGAGCAGTACTTC.

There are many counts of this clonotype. This chain's CDR3 is CASSLLPFGGADTQYF. Written as DNA, the CDR3 is TGTGCCAGCAGCCTACTACCGTTTGGGGGGGCAGATACGCAGTATTTT. The V gene is TRBV28, the J gene TRBJ2-3, with TRBD2 matching over 7 bases. CDR1 is MDHEN, CDR2 SYDVKM, per germline. The CDR3 covers 16 residues. The V segment lost 6 bases and the J segment 4 bases; nucleotides outside the gene matches: 13.

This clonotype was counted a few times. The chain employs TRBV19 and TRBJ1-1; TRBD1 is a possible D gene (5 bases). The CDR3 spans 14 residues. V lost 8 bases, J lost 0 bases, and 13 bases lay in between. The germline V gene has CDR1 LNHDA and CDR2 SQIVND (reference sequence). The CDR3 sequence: CASSPSRVNTEAFF. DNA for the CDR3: TGTGCCAGTTCACCTAGCAGGGTGAACACTGAAGCTTTCTTT.

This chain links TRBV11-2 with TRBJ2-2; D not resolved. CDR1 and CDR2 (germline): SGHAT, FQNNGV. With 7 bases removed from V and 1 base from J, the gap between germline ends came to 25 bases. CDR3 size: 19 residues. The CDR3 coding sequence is TGTGCCAGCACCACCCGCCCTAGACACAACAATCGGAACACCGGGGAGCTGTTTTTT. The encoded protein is CASTTRPRHNNRNTGELFF. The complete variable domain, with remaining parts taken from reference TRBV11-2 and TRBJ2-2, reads EAGVAQSPRYKIIEKRQSVAFWCNPISGHATLYWYQQILGQGPKLLIQFQNNGVVDDSQLPKDRFSAERLKGVDSTLKIQPAKLEDSAVYLCASTTRPRHNNRNTGELFFGEGSRLTVL.

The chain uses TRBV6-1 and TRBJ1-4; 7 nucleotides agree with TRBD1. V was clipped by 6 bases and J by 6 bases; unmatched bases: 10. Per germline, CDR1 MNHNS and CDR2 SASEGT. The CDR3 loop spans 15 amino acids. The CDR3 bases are TGTGCCAGCAGACCTGGACAGGTTTCTGATGAAAAACTGTTTTTT. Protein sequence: CASRPGQVSDEKLFF.

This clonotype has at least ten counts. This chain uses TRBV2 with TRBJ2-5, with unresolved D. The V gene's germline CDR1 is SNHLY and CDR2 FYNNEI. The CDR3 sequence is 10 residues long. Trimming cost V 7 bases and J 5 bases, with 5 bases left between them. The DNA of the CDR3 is TGTGCCAGCACCGGTGAGACCCAGTACTTC. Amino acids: CASTGETQYF.

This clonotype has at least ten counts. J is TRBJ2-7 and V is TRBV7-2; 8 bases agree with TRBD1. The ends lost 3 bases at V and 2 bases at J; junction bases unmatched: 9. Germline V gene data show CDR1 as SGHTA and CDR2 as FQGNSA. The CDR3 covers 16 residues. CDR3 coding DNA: TGTGCCAGCAGCTTGGGACAGGCGAACTTCCCCTACGAGCAGTACTTC. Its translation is CASSLGQANFPYEQYF.

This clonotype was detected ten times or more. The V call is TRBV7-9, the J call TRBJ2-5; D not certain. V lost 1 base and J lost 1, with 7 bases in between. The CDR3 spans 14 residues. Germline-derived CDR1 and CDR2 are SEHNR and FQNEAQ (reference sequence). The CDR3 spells CASSLVSSQETQYF. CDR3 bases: TGTGCCAGCAGCTTAGTGAGCAGCCAAGAGACCCAGTACTTC.

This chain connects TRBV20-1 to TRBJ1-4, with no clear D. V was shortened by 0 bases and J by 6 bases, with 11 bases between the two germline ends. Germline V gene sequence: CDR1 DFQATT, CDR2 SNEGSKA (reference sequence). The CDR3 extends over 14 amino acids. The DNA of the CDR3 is TGCAGTGCTAGAGAATACGGGTTGGATGAAAAACTGTTTTTT. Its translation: CSAREYGLDEKLFF.

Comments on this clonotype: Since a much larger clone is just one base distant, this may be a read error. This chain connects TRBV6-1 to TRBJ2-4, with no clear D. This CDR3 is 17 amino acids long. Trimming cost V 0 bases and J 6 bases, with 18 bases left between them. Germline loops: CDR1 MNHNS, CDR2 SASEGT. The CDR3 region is CASSEARTVHPSNIQYF. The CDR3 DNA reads TGTGCCAGCAGTGAAGCGAGAACAGTCCACCCCTCAAACATTCAGTACTTC.

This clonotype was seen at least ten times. The CDR3 DNA reads TGCAGTGCTAACAGAGCGGGGCCGGGAGAGACCCAGTACTTC. Its protein is CSANRAGPGETQYF. V and J are TRBV20-1 and TRBJ2-5, with 7 bases aligning to TRBD2. The V gene end was trimmed by 4 bases and the J gene end by 4 bases; junction bases not matched to a gene: 9. This CDR3 region has 14 residues. Germline CDR1 DFQATT, CDR2 SNEGSKA (reference sequence).

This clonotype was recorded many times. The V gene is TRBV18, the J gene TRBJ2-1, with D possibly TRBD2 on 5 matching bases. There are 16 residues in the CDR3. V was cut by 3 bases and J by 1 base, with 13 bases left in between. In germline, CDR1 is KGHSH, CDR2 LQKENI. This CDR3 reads CASSPAGVVSYNEQFF. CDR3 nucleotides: TGTGCCAGCTCACCTGCCGGGGTGGTTTCCTACAATGAGCAGTTCTTC. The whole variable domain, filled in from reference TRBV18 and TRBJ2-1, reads NAGVMQNPRHLVRRRGQEARLRCSPMKGHSHVYWYRQLPEEGLKFMVYLQKENIIDESGMPKERFSAEFPKEGPSILRIQQVVRGDSAAYFCASSPAGVVSYNEQFFGPGTRLTVL.